The 19 T cell receptor beta chains reported below all come from one sample, sequenced in a study of blood T cell repertoires in COVID-19. Some clones are missing from TCRdb's copy, which holds only in-frame ones; the method was immunoSEQ multiplex PCR. The table shows about 87,000 clones, with around four fifths occurring only once. Sequencing was done on a sample of peripheral blood. Receptor source: a woman aged 70-85 years with acute or convalescent COVID-19.

The rearrangement uses TRBV11-3 and TRBJ1-4; 11 nucleotides agree with TRBD1. The CDR3 length is 17 residues. Germline V gene sequence: CDR1 SGHNT, CDR2 YENEEA. V trimming: 5 bases; J trimming: 4 bases; junction bases outside the gene matches: 9. CDR3 loop: CASSLPPGQGDNEKLFF. DNA for the CDR3: TGTGCCAGCAGCCTTCCTCCGGGACAGGGGGATAATGAAAAACTGTTTTTT. Drawing the rest from reference TRBV11-3 and TRBJ1-4, the complete variable domain is EAGVVQSPRYKIIEKKQPVAFWCNPISGHNTLYWYLQNLGQGPELLIRYENEEAVDDSQLPKDRFSAERLKGVDSTLKIQPAELGDSAVYLCASSLPPGQGDNEKLFFGSGTQLSVL.

The rearrangement links TRBV28 to TRBJ1-4; D may be TRBD1 (6 bases). Between the trimmed V and J ends, which lost 1 base and 0 bases, there was a span of 12 bases. The CDR3 consists of 17 residues. Per the germline V gene, CDR1 is MDHEN and CDR2 is SYDVKM. The CDR3 bases are TGTGCCAGCAGTTTATCTGGGGAGGGGGCAACTAATGAAAAACTGTTTTTT. Protein: CASSLSGEGATNEKLFF. The entire variable domain, with the rest obtained from reference TRBV28 and TRBJ1-4, is as follows: DVKVTQSSRYLVKRTGEKVFLECVQDMDHENMFWYRQDPGLGLRLIYFSYDVKMKEKGDIPEGYSVSREKKERFSLILESASTNQTSMYLCASSLSGEGATNEKLFFGSGTQLSVL.

The rearrangement links TRBV2 to TRBJ1-1; D perhaps matches TRBD1 (5 bases). The length of the CDR3 is 14 residues. Trimming cost V 10 bases and J 4 bases, with 19 bases left between them. Germline CDR1 is SNHLY and CDR2 is FYNNEI. The CDR3 DNA reads as TGTGCCAATCCTCAAAGGGGTTTCGGCACTGAAGCTTTCTTT. It is translated as CANPQRGFGTEAFF.

This clone was picked up one time. This chain joins TRBV3-1 (or the pseudogene TRBV3-2) and TRBJ1-6, with 9 bases aligning to TRBD1. Per the germline V gene, CDR1 is LGHDT and CDR2 is YNNKEL (reference sequence). The ends lost 2 bases at V and 8 bases at J; junction bases unmatched: 7. This CDR3 contains 16 residues. The CDR3 nucleotides read TGTGCCAGCAGCCAACCGTCGTGGACAGGGGATTCACCCCTCCACTTT. Protein sequence: CASSQPSWTGDSPLHF.

V and J are TRBV7-2 and TRBJ1-5; D is possibly TRBD1 (6 bases). The germline gives CDR1 SGHTA, CDR2 FQGNSA. V was pared by 1 base and J by 6 bases, with 10 bases between. This CDR3 comprises 14 residues. CDR3 coding DNA: TGTGCCAGCAGCTTAGAGACAGGACCTCAGCCCCAGCATTTT. This translates into CASSLETGPQPQHF.

The gene calls are TRBV5-4 and TRBJ2-5, with D hard to call. Trimming stripped 2 bases from V and 2 bases from J, with 7 bases between. Germline CDR1 SGHNT, CDR2 YYREEE (reference sequence). The CDR3 loop spans 13 amino acids. DNA of the CDR3: TGTGCCAGCAGCTTCGGCGGACAAGAGACCCAGTACTTC. The encoded protein is CASSFGGQETQYF.

This chain uses TRBV6-5 with TRBJ1-3, with D possibly being TRBD1 (5 bases). V was clipped by 7 bases and J by 0 bases, with 13 bases between them. The CDR3 runs 15 residues. Germline loops: CDR1 MNHEY, CDR2 SVGAGI. CDR3 loop: CASIYGALSGNTIYF. The CDR3, as DNA: TGTGCCAGCATTTATGGGGCCCTCTCTGGAAACACCATATATTTT.

The chain combines TRBV5-1 with TRBJ2-2; D remains unclear. Trimming cost V 0 bases and J 0 bases, with 6 bases left between them. The CDR3 consists of 15 residues. Germline V CDR1 and CDR2: SGHRS, YFSETQ. CDR3 in amino acids: CASSLGAANTGELFF. The CDR3 DNA is TGCGCCAGCAGCTTGGGGGCAGCGAACACCGGGGAGCTGTTTTTT. Filled out from reference TRBV5-1 and TRBJ2-2, the complete variable domain reads KAGVTQTPRYLIKTRGQQVTLSCSPISGHRSVSWYQQTPGQGLQFLFEYFSETQRNKGNFPGRFSGRQFSNSRSEMNVSTLELGDSALYLCASSLGAANTGELFFGEGSRLTVL.

This clone occurred once. The rearrangement links TRBV4-1 to TRBJ2-3, with 8 nucleotides matching TRBD1. The junction had 6 bases not matched to a gene; V was cut back by 5 bases and J by 5 bases. This CDR3 is 14 amino acids long. Germline CDR1 MGHRA, CDR2 YSYEKL. CDR3 loop: CASSADRVVDTQYF. The CDR3 region has the DNA TGCGCCAGCAGCGCGGACAGGGTGGTAGATACGCAGTATTTT.

The chain combines TRBV28 with TRBJ1-1; D is unresolved. V lost 3 bases to trimming and J lost 1 base, with 9 bases between them. This CDR3 comprises 14 residues. The germline gives CDR1 MDHEN, CDR2 SYDVKM. The DNA of the CDR3 is TGTGCCAGCAGTTTTCCTACAGAGAACACTGAAGCTTTCTTT. It is translated as CASSFPTENTEAFF.

This sequence joins TRBV12-5 and TRBJ2-3; no clear D gene. V was pared by 3 bases and J by 5 bases, with 6 bases between. Per germline, CDR1 LGHNT and CDR2 FRNRAP. This CDR3 has 12 residues. In DNA, the CDR3 is TGTGCTAGTGGTTTTAGTGAAGATACGCAGTATTTT. Translation: CASGFSEDTQYF.

The J gene is TRBJ2-3, the V gene TRBV3-1 (or the pseudogene TRBV3-2); no clear D. V gave up 2 bases and J gave up 4 bases, with 10 bases separating them. The CDR3 consists of 14 residues. Germline V lookup: CDR1 LGHDT, CDR2 YNNKEL (reference sequence). CDR3 coding DNA: TGTGCCAGCAGCCAATTTGCGGCGGCAGATACGCAGTATTTT. Translation: CASSQFAAADTQYF.

This rearrangement joins TRBV9 to TRBJ1-1; D is ambiguous. The CDR3 sequence is 14 residues long. V gave up 1 base and J gave up 1 base, with 8 bases separating them. Germline loops: CDR1 SGDLS, CDR2 YYNGEE. This CDR3 is CASSVYTGNTEAFF. The CDR3 nucleotides are TGTGCCAGCAGCGTATATACGGGGAACACTGAAGCTTTCTTT. Full variable domain (remainder filled in from reference TRBV9 and TRBJ1-1): DSGVTQTPKHLITATGQRVTLRCSPRSGDLSVYWYQQSLDQGLQFLIQYYNGEERAKGNILERFSAQQFPDLHSELNLSSLELGDSALYFCASSVYTGNTEAFFGQGTRLTVV.

The V and J genes are TRBV7-9 and TRBJ1-5; 7 nucleotides align to TRBD1. V lost 1 base and J lost 7; bases outside the gene matches: 1. In germline, CDR1 is SEHNR, CDR2 FQNEAQ (reference sequence). The CDR3 is 13 amino acids. This CDR3 reads CASSLEGAQPQHF. CDR3 in DNA: TGTGCCAGCAGCTTAGAGGGGGCACAGCCCCAGCATTTT.

The J gene is TRBJ1-5, the V gene TRBV19; D remains ambiguous. V dropped 3 bases and J dropped 6 bases, with 12 bases sitting between them. This CDR3 has 14 amino acids. Germline V gene data show CDR1 as LNHDA and CDR2 as SQIVND (reference sequence). CDR3 nucleotides: TGTGCCAGTAGTATCGCAACGGGGATTCAGCCCCAGCATTTT. This translates into CASSIATGIQPQHF. Drawing the rest from reference TRBV19 and TRBJ1-5, the complete variable domain is DGGITQSPKYLFRKEGQNVTLSCEQNLNHDAMYWYRQDPGQGLRLIYYSQIVNDFQKGDIAEGYSVSREKKESFPLTVTSAQKNPTAFYLCASSIATGIQPQHFGDGTRLSIL.

This chain connects TRBV27 to TRBJ1-2; D is ambiguous. Germline V gene data show CDR1 as MNHEY and CDR2 as SMNVEV (reference sequence). The CDR3 totals 13 residues. V lost 2 bases, J lost 1 base, and 5 bases lay in between. CDR3 nucleotides: TGTGCCAGCAGTTTAAACTATAACTATGGCTACACCTTC. It is translated as CASSLNYNYGYTF.

The chain is built from TRBV29-1 and TRBJ1-1, with a possible D match to TRBD1 (6 bases). Germline assignment: CDR1 SQVTM and CDR2 ANQGSEA. The length of the CDR3 is 13 residues. Trimming took off 4 bases at V and 4 bases at J, with 13 bases between the two ends. The CDR3 loop reads CSVGPGTRTEAFF. As DNA, the CDR3 is TGCAGCGTTGGGCCCGGGACACGCACTGAAGCTTTCTTT.

The V gene is TRBV7-3, the J gene TRBJ2-7; weak D call: TRBD1 (6 bases). Per germline, CDR1 SGHTA and CDR2 FQGTGA. The CDR3 length is 13 residues. Trimming took off 4 bases at V and 7 bases at J, with 14 bases between the two ends. Here the CDR3 DNA reads TGTGCCAGCAGCTCAATACAGGGCGGGGAGCAGTACTTC. Its protein is CASSSIQGGEQYF.

This clone has a single count. The chain combines TRBV2 with TRBJ2-1; D may be TRBD2 (5 bases). The CDR3 totals 15 residues. Between the trimmed V and J ends, which lost 4 bases and 4 bases, there was a span of 14 bases. CDR1 is SNHLY, CDR2 FYNNEI, per germline. In nucleotides, the CDR3 is TGTGCCAGCAGTGTTGCAGCTAGCCCTTACAATGAGCAGTTCTTC. It specifies CASSVAASPYNEQFF.